A selection of T cell receptor beta chains follows, all from one sample in a study of T cell responses to AZD1222 COVID-19 vaccine. Clones were read by immunoSEQ multiplex PCR, and TCRdb kept only the in-frame ones, dropping some. The sample carries about 120,000 clones, around 90% recorded once. The input for sequencing was peripheral blood, taken on day 0 of AZD1222 vaccination. The receptors were gathered from an adult in good health. Both conserved end residues are part of each CDR3. A D gene is named only where the DNA matches it firmly. Size tells how often a clone was seen (once, few, many) or the class of an expanded clone, and some rows leave it out.

clone_size,v_call,j_call,d_call,cdr3_aa,cdr3_nt
.,TRBV9,TRBJ1-4,.,CASSLDSRWEKLFF,TGTGCCAGCAGCCTGGACAGCCGATGGGAAAAACTGTTTTTT
.,TRBV12-3/TRBV12-4,TRBJ2-7,TRBD1,CASRDRGFGEQYF,TGTGCCAGCCGGGACAGGGGGTTCGGCGAGCAGTACTTC
.,TRBV7-8,TRBJ1-5,TRBD1,CASSAKGTGRNQPQHF,TGTGCCAGCAGCGCGAAAGGGACAGGGAGAAATCAGCCCCAGCATTTT
.,TRBV7-2,TRBJ1-2,.,CASSSPNGRWGYTF,TGTGCCAGCAGCTCCCCCAACGGGCGGTGGGGCTACACCTTC
once,TRBV15,TRBJ2-5,.,CATSTAVKETQYF,TGTGCCACCAGCACGGCAGTAAAAGAGACCCAGTACTTC
.,TRBV7-3,TRBJ1-2,.,CASSLTSVRGNYGYTF,TGTGCCAGCAGCTTAACCAGCGTGAGGGGAAACTATGGCTACACCTTC
.,TRBV4-1,TRBJ1-5,TRBD1,CASSQEGAGGGQPQHF,TGCGCCAGCAGCCAAGAAGGGGCAGGGGGCGGTCAGCCCCAGCATTTT
.,TRBV28,TRBJ2-7,.,CASSLLFTGETSYEQYF,TGTGCCAGCAGTTTATTATTTACGGGAGAGACCTCCTACGAGCAGTACTTC
.,TRBV5-4,TRBJ2-7,TRBD1,CASSLSGTGGFEQYF,TGTGCCAGCAGCTTGAGCGGGACAGGGGGCTTCGAGCAGTACTTC
.,TRBV29-1,TRBJ2-1,.,CSVEGTSYNEQFF,TGCAGCGTTGAAGGGACATCGTACAATGAGCAGTTCTTC
.,TRBV12-3/TRBV12-4,TRBJ1-2,.,CASSSRTGFGYTF,TGTGCCAGCAGCTCACGTACAGGGTTTGGCTACACCTTC
.,TRBV5-6,TRBJ1-2,TRBD1,CASSDRAGGYTF,TGTGCCAGCAGCGACAGGGCTGGAGGCTACACCTTC
.,TRBV6-5,TRBJ2-7,TRBD1,CASSWTGDAAYEQYF,TGTGCCAGCAGTTGGACAGGGGATGCGGCCTACGAGCAGTACTTC
.,TRBV10-1,TRBJ1-1,.,CASRRSRIMNTEAFF,TGCGCCAGCAGGAGATCCAGGATCATGAACACTGAAGCTTTCTTT
.,TRBV4-1,TRBJ2-7,TRBD2,CASSQALAGGPYEQYF,TGCGCCAGCAGCCAAGCTCTAGCGGGAGGGCCCTACGAGCAGTACTTC
.,TRBV27,TRBJ2-5,.,CASSQRTPEDTQYF,TGTGCCAGCAGCCAGAGGACTCCCGAGGACACCCAGTACTTC
.,TRBV4-2,TRBJ2-1,TRBD2,CASSQDRGLAARNEQFF,TGTGCCAGCAGCCAAGATCGAGGACTAGCGGCCAGAAATGAGCAGTTCTTC
.,TRBV4-1,TRBJ1-5,TRBD1,CASSRGQGSNQPQHF,TGCGCCAGCAGCCGAGGACAGGGAAGCAATCAGCCCCAGCATTTT
.,TRBV4-2,TRBJ1-5,.,CASSQDPGGQPQHF,TGTGCCAGCAGCCAAGATCCCGGGGGGCAGCCCCAGCATTTT
once,TRBV18,TRBJ1-6,.,CASSREGNNSPLHF,TGTGCCAGCTCACGCGAGGGAAATAATTCACCCCTCCACTTT
.,TRBV6-5,TRBJ1-5,.,CASRSESNQPQHF,TGTGCCAGCAGGTCCGAGAGCAATCAGCCCCAGCATTTT
.,TRBV6-5,TRBJ1-4,.,CATRLSLSNEKLFF,TGTGCCACCCGCCTGTCCCTCTCTAATGAAAAACTGTTTTTT
few,TRBV3-1/TRBV3-2,TRBJ1-1,TRBD1,CASSLRDRDTEAFF,TGTGCCAGCAGCCTCCGCGACAGGGACACTGAAGCTTTCTTT
.,TRBV27,TRBJ1-5,.,CASKVSRWGQPQHF,TGTGCCAGCAAAGTGTCGAGGTGGGGTCAGCCCCAGCATTTT
few,TRBV28,TRBJ2-7,TRBD1,CASSLSGGADEQYF,TGTGCCAGCAGTTTATCAGGGGGCGCGGACGAGCAGTACTTC
.,TRBV9,TRBJ2-3,.,CASSVNGVSTDTQYF,TGTGCCAGCAGCGTCAACGGGGTTAGCACAGATACGCAGTATTTT
.,TRBV9,TRBJ1-4,.,CASSVGGHFNEKLFF,TGTGCCAGCAGCGTAGGGGGACACTTTAATGAAAAACTGTTTTTT
.,TRBV28,TRBJ1-1,.,CASPPSGGTNTEAFF,TGTGCCAGCCCCCCATCGGGGGGCACGAACACTGAAGCTTTCTTT
.,TRBV5-8,TRBJ1-1,.,CASSLRGLGTEAFF,TGTGCCAGCAGCTTGCGGGGGTTGGGCACTGAAGCTTTCTTT